This is a list of T cell receptor beta chains from one sample in a study of T cells in Graves' hyperthyroidism and ophthalmopathy. TCRdb ran MiXCR on the multiplex PCR reads and lists one entry per CDR3 protein. The sample holds about 500,000 distinct CDR3 sequences, approximately 15% seen once. The sample consisted of blood. The receptor source for this set is a young woman with Graves' hyperthyroidism. Each CDR3 is given with its conserved first and last residue. Each record gives: J gene, clone size, V gene, D gene, CDR3 protein, CDR3 DNA. A D gene is named only where the DNA matches it firmly. Rows give clone size only sometimes, using once, few, many, or a class for an expanded clone.

J: TRBJ1-1; size: many; V: TRBV7-9; D: NA; CDR3: CASSLEDSHTEAFF; DNA: TGTGCCAGCAGCTTAGAGGACAGCCACACTGAAGCTTTCTTT
J: TRBJ2-2; size: few; V: TRBV20-1; D: NA; CDR3: CSARVPLTGELFF; DNA: TGCAGTGCTAGGGTGCCCCTCACCGGGGAGCTGTTTTTT
J: TRBJ2-4; size: many; V: TRBV24-1; D: TRBD1; CDR3: CATSDLRQGENIQYF; DNA: TGTGCCACCAGTGATTTAAGACAGGGTGAAAACATTCAGTACTTC
J: TRBJ1-4; size: many; V: TRBV28; D: NA; CDR3: CASKGGFVEKLFF; DNA: TGTGCCTCCAAGGGCGGTTTCGTTGAAAAACTGTTTTTT
J: TRBJ2-1; size: NA; V: TRBV7-9; D: NA; CDR3: CASSTGTANNEQFF; DNA: TGTGCCAGCAGCACCGGGACTGCCAACAATGAGCAGTTCTTC
J: TRBJ1-1; size: few; V: TRBV9; D: NA; CDR3: CASSVGIVENTEAFF; DNA: TGTGCCAGCAGCGTCGGGATAGTTGAAAACACTGAAGCTTTCTTT
J: TRBJ1-2; size: many; V: TRBV19; D: TRBD1; CDR3: CASSRDRSSYYGYTF; DNA: TGTGCCAGTAGCAGGGACAGATCCTCCTATTATGGCTACACCTTC
J: TRBJ2-1; size: many; V: TRBV2; D: NA; CDR3: CASSPRQLGSSYNEQFF; DNA: TGTGCCAGCAGTCCTAGACAGTTAGGGTCCTCCTACAATGAGCAGTTCTTC
J: TRBJ2-2; size: NA; V: TRBV18; D: NA; CDR3: CASSPLSTGELFF; DNA: TGTGCCAGCTCACCACTTTCCACCGGGGAGCTGTTTTTT
J: TRBJ2-1; size: NA; V: TRBV7-9; D: NA; CDR3: CASSLFQGQNNEQFF; DNA: TGTGCCAGCAGCTTATTCCAGGGACAAAACAATGAGCAGTTCTTC
J: TRBJ2-7; size: few; V: TRBV3-1; D: TRBD2; CDR3: CASTRTSETYEQYF; DNA: TGTGCCAGCACCAGGACTAGCGAGACCTACGAGCAGTACTTC
J: TRBJ1-1; size: NA; V: TRBV4-1; D: NA; CDR3: CASSQASGNTEAFF; DNA: TGCGCCAGCAGCCAAGCTTCAGGGAACACCGAAGCTTTCTTT
J: TRBJ2-5; size: few; V: TRBV7-2; D: TRBD2; CDR3: CASSFRLAGTQTQYF; DNA: TGTGCCAGCAGCTTTCGACTAGCGGGGACACAGACCCAGTACTTC
J: TRBJ1-5; size: many; V: TRBV9; D: NA; CDR3: CASSPLGGRGSTGNQPQHF; DNA: TGTGCCAGCAGCCCTCTCGGAGGGAGGGGGTCGACCGGCAATCAGCCCCAGCATTTT
J: TRBJ1-1; size: many; V: TRBV2; D: NA; CDR3: CASSVGRSMNTEAFF; DNA: TGTGCCAGCAGTGTGGGGCGAAGCATGAACACTGAAGCTTTCTTT
J: TRBJ2-1; size: few; V: TRBV12-3/TRBV12-4; D: TRBD2; CDR3: CASSLGTTNEQFF; DNA: TGTGCCAGCAGTCTCGGGACTACGAATGAGCAGTTCTTC
J: TRBJ2-1; size: many; V: TRBV27; D: NA; CDR3: CASNPRSGNYNEQFF; DNA: TGTGCCAGCAACCCTAGGAGCGGCAACTACAATGAGCAGTTCTTC
J: TRBJ2-3; size: many; V: TRBV2; D: TRBD1; CDR3: CASSESDRLDTQYF; DNA: TGTGCCAGCAGTGAATCGGACAGGCTCGATACGCAGTATTTT
J: TRBJ2-3; size: many; V: TRBV6-1; D: TRBD2; CDR3: CASSRLLAGNTDTQYF; DNA: TGTGCCAGCAGTAGATTACTAGCGGGGAACACAGATACGCAGTATTTT
J: TRBJ2-7; size: NA; V: TRBV5-1; D: NA; CDR3: CASSRTRDEISYEQYF; DNA: TGCGCCAGCAGCCGGACCCGGGACGAAATCTCCTACGAGCAGTACTTC